A selection of T cell receptor beta chains follows, all from one sample in a study of blood T cell repertoires in COVID-19. Profiling relied on immunoSEQ multiplex PCR, and the TCRdb table lists in-frame clones only, not all of them. The sample consists of roughly 380,000 clones, around 87% of them appearing once. Sequenced: PBMCs or T cells enriched from blood (not recorded which). The receptors were gathered from a man aged 25 to 40 who had recovered from COVID-19. Both conserved end residues are part of each CDR3. The D gene is left open where the match is weak. Some rows have no size entry. The others give once, few or many, or a class for an expanded clone.

V gene	D gene	clone size	J gene	CDR3 DNA	CDR3 protein
TRBV9	-	-	TRBJ1-2	TGTGCCAGCAGCGTAGAGGTGGGCAGGGATCCCCTAAGCTTC	CASSVEVGRDPLSF
TRBV6-4	-	-	TRBJ1-6	TGTGCCAGCAGTGACTCCGGGGAATATAATTCACCCCTCCACTTT	CASSDSGEYNSPLHF
TRBV7-9	TRBD1	-	TRBJ1-4	TGTGCCAGCAGCAACCCGGGACAGGGGAATGAAAAACTGTTTTTT	CASSNPGQGNEKLFF
TRBV10-3	-	-	TRBJ1-1	TGTGCCATCAGTGACTCTCCTAGGGGAGCTTTCTTT	CAISDSPRGAFF
TRBV19	-	-	TRBJ1-4	TGTGCCAGTAGCCGGGGGATCTATGCAACTAATGAAAAACTGTTTTTT	CASSRGIYATNEKLFF
TRBV5-1	-	-	TRBJ1-2	TGCGCCAGCAGCTCGCCTCAGGGGCACTATGGCTACACCTTC	CASSSPQGHYGYTF
TRBV6-5	-	-	TRBJ1-1	TGTGCCAGCAGTTACTCGACAGGAATGAACACTGAAGCTTTCTTT	CASSYSTGMNTEAFF
TRBV6-5	TRBD1	-	TRBJ1-1	TGTGCCAGCAGTTACATTTCAGGGGGGCGACGCACTGAAGCTTTCTTT	CASSYISGGRRTEAFF
TRBV27	-	-	TRBJ1-1	TGTGCCAGCAGTTACCAGGGATTGACTGAAGCTTTCTTT	CASSYQGLTEAFF
TRBV9	TRBD1	once	TRBJ1-1	TGTGCCAGCAGCGTAGTGTCGGGACAGGGGGGGACTGAAGCTTTCTTT	CASSVVSGQGGTEAFF
TRBV4-1	-	-	TRBJ1-5	TGCGCCAGCAGCCGTGACAGGTTTGATCAGCCCCAGCATTTT	CASSRDRFDQPQHF
TRBV10-2	-	-	TRBJ1-2	TGCGCCAGCAGTGAGTCGAGGGGCAGGGGCTATGGCTACACCTTC	CASSESRGRGYGYTF
TRBV28	-	-	TRBJ1-3	TGTGCCAGCAGTCCGGGGGGGGGAACAGGAAACACCATATATTTT	CASSPGGGTGNTIYF
TRBV5-1	-	once	TRBJ1-3	TGCGCCAGCAGCCCAACGATCAGCCGGGGGACCATATATTTT	CASSPTISRGTIYF
TRBV27	-	-	TRBJ1-3	TGTGCCAGCAGTCTTGATGGAGGACGGCCTGGAAACACCATATATTTT	CASSLDGGRPGNTIYF
TRBV6-2/TRBV6-3	-	-	TRBJ2-7	TGTGCCAGCAGTTACCGGGTGGAGTCCTACGAGCAGTACTTC	CASSYRVESYEQYF
TRBV4-1	-	-	TRBJ1-2	TGCGCCAGCAGCCAAGATCAGATTGCCTTTAACTATGGCTACACCTTC	CASSQDQIAFNYGYTF
TRBV5-1	TRBD2	once	TRBJ2-3	TGCGCCAGCAGCTCCACTAGCGGGGGTGTAGATACGCAGTATTTT	CASSSTSGGVDTQYF
TRBV7-9	-	-	TRBJ2-5	TGTGCCAGCAGCCCTGGGACTGCGGCCCAAGAGACCCAGTACTTC	CASSPGTAAQETQYF
TRBV7-9	-	-	TRBJ2-2	TGTGCCAGCAGCTTAAAGGGGACCGGGGAGCTGTTTTTT	CASSLKGTGELFF
TRBV9	-	few	TRBJ1-2	TGTGCCAGCAGCCCCCGGTCCGATCATAACTATGGCTACACCTTC	CASSPRSDHNYGYTF